Listed below are T cell receptor beta chains from one sample, sequenced in a study of molecular identifiers for immune sequencing clone quantification. Using its own MiXCR run on the PCR reads, TCRdb lists one record per CDR3 protein. Of a few hundred thousand distinct CDR3 sequences in the sample, roughly a quarter were seen once. Sequencing was performed on naive CD8+ T cells from blood, with Jurkat cell RNA spiked in. All receptors come from a human donor in good health. Some libraries in this study had Jurkat cell RNA spiked in. Both conserved end residues are part of each CDR3. D genes are given only for firm matches. For some rows the clone size is stated as once, few or many, or as a class when expanded; others skip it.

v_call: TRBV19; d_call: .; clone_size: .; j_call: TRBJ2-7; cdr3_nt: TGTGCCAGTAGTACCCGGGAGAGGGTCGAGCAGTACTTC; cdr3_aa: CASSTRERVEQYF
v_call: TRBV9; d_call: .; clone_size: few; j_call: TRBJ2-1; cdr3_nt: TGTGCCAGCAGCTATAACACGGATGAGCAGTTCTTC; cdr3_aa: CASSYNTDEQFF
v_call: TRBV7-9; d_call: .; clone_size: many; j_call: TRBJ2-3; cdr3_nt: TGTGCCAGCAGCTCTATTACAAGCTACGGCACAGATACGCAGTATTTT; cdr3_aa: CASSSITSYGTDTQYF
v_call: TRBV20-1; d_call: .; clone_size: .; j_call: TRBJ1-2; cdr3_nt: TGCAGTGCTAGAGGCCCCGAGGTCCCTGGCTACACCTTC; cdr3_aa: CSARGPEVPGYTF
v_call: TRBV2; d_call: TRBD1; clone_size: many; j_call: TRBJ1-2; cdr3_nt: TGTGCCAGCAGCGGCGACAGGGGACGTTTCGACTATGGCTACACCTTC; cdr3_aa: CASSGDRGRFDYGYTF
v_call: TRBV30; d_call: TRBD2; clone_size: many; j_call: TRBJ2-7; cdr3_nt: TGTGCCTGGGGCGCTAGCGGGGGACGCGAGCAGTACTTC; cdr3_aa: CAWGASGGREQYF
v_call: TRBV4-3; d_call: TRBD1; clone_size: .; j_call: TRBJ2-7; cdr3_nt: TGCGCCAGCAGCCGAGGGACAGGGGACCAAGAGGAGTACTTC; cdr3_aa: CASSRGTGDQEEYF
v_call: TRBV12-3/TRBV12-4; d_call: TRBD1; clone_size: many; j_call: TRBJ2-3; cdr3_nt: TGTGCCAGCAGTGCCTATCAGGGGGCATATGATACGCAGTATTTT; cdr3_aa: CASSAYQGAYDTQYF
v_call: TRBV6-6; d_call: .; clone_size: .; j_call: TRBJ2-7; cdr3_nt: TGTGCCAGCAGTTACTCGCAGGCGGAGGAGCAGTACTTC; cdr3_aa: CASSYSQAEEQYF
v_call: TRBV12-3/TRBV12-4; d_call: .; clone_size: many; j_call: TRBJ2-7; cdr3_nt: TGTGCCAGCAGATCCGGCCTGCCCGAGCAGTACTTC; cdr3_aa: CASRSGLPEQYF
v_call: TRBV5-8; d_call: .; clone_size: few; j_call: TRBJ2-7; cdr3_nt: TGTGCCAGCGAACTCTCGCCGGCCTACGAGCAGTACTTC; cdr3_aa: CASELSPAYEQYF
v_call: TRBV7-9; d_call: .; clone_size: .; j_call: TRBJ2-3; cdr3_nt: TGTACCAGCAGCCCTTACACTAGCAGTGAACGGGATACGCAGTATTTT; cdr3_aa: CTSSPYTSSERDTQYF
v_call: TRBV9; d_call: .; clone_size: many; j_call: TRBJ1-1; cdr3_nt: TGTGCCTCCCGGGGTGTGGGCACTGAAGCTTTCTTT; cdr3_aa: CASRGVGTEAFF
v_call: TRBV13; d_call: .; clone_size: .; j_call: TRBJ1-6; cdr3_nt: TGTGCCAGCAGCTCCGGAGAGGGAAGGTCTGATTCACCCCTCCAATTT; cdr3_aa: CASSSGEGRSDSPLQF
v_call: TRBV29-1; d_call: .; clone_size: few; j_call: TRBJ2-2; cdr3_nt: TGCAGCGCCGGGGCGGGGCCTACCGGGGAGCTGTTTTTT; cdr3_aa: CSAGAGPTGELFF
v_call: TRBV2; d_call: .; clone_size: many; j_call: TRBJ1-4; cdr3_nt: TGTGCCAGCAGTGAAGCTGAGACGGGGAATGAAAAACTGTTTTTT; cdr3_aa: CASSEAETGNEKLFF
v_call: TRBV7-9; d_call: .; clone_size: few; j_call: TRBJ2-7; cdr3_nt: TGTGCCAGCAGCAACGCTCTAGTCGGTGGGGTGGGGGAGCAGTACTTC; cdr3_aa: CASSNALVGGVGEQYF